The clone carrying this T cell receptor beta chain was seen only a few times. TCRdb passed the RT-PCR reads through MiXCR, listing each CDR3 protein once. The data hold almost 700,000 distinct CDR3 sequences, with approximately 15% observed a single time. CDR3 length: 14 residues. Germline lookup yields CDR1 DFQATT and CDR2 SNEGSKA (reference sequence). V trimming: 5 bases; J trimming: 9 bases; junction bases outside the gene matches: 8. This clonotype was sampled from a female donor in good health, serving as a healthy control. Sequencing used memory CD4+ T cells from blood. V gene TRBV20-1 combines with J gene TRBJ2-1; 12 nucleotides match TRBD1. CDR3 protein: CSAGGDRGRVEQFF. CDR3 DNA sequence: TGCAGTGCTGGGGGGGACAGGGGGCGCGTTGAGCAGTTCTTC.